This TCR beta chain originates from a study of OX40 agonist ivuxolimab in advanced cancers. Sequencing was performed with immunoSEQ multiplex PCR; in TCRdb, only in-frame clones are kept and a portion is missing. The data show approximately 76,000 clones, with approximately 93% seen just once and 9.5% to 12% held by the top ten. The germline CDR1 and CDR2 sequences are ENHRY and SYGVKD. V lost 11 bases, J lost 0 bases, and 4 bases stayed unmatched. The CDR3 is 13 amino acids. The gene calls are TRBV10-3 and TRBJ1-1; TRBD1 matches 9 bases. The sequence was obtained from an adult with an advanced solid tumor such as melanoma, head and neck, liver or kidney cancer. The sample in question was CD4+ or CD8+ T cells sorted from blood, obtained in a trial of the OX40 agonist ivuxolimab. CDR3 sequence reads: CAVTGGMNTEAFF. Here the CDR3 DNA reads TGTGCCGTCACAGGGGGCATGAACACTGAAGCTTTCTTT.